This T cell receptor (beta chain) was identified during a study of blood T cell repertoires in COVID-19. Study at large: Donors in the United States, Italy and Spain gave samples during acute or convalescent COVID-19. Sample material is recorded as cDNA or gDNA derived from T cells, B-cell-depleted T cells, or PBMCs.

Trimming removed 3 bases at V and 5 bases at J, with 10 bases between. This CDR3 has 14 amino acids. The germline CDR1 and CDR2 sequences are KGHDR and SFDVKD. Only in-frame clones appear in the TCRdb table, and some are missing; sequencing was by immunoSEQ multiplex PCR. The sample carries more than 95,000 clones, approximately 80% recorded once. The J gene is TRBJ2-1, the V gene TRBV24-1; D might be TRBD1 (6 bases). This receptor was obtained from a man between 65 and 85 years old with acute or convalescent COVID-19. The sequencing input was peripheral blood. CDR3 amino acids: CATSDRQVNNEQFF. Here the CDR3 DNA reads TGTGCCACCAGTGATCGACAGGTCAACAATGAGCAGTTCTTC.